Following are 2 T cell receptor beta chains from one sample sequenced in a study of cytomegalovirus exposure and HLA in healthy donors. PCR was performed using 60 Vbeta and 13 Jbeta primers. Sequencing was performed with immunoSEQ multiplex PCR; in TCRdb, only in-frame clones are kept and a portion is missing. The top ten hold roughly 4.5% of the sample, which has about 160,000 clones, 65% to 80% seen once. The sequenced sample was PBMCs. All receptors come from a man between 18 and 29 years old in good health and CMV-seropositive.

The CDR3 protein is CASSYSGTGRSPLHF. In DNA, the CDR3 is TGTGCCAGCAGCTACTCCGGGACAGGGCGATCACCCCTCCACTTT. The V call is TRBV7-2, the J call TRBJ1-6; TRBD1 matches 9 bases. Germline CDR1 SGHTA, CDR2 FQGNSA. The CDR3 has 15 residues. The trim removed 4 bases at V and 10 bases at J, leaving 8 bases unmatched.

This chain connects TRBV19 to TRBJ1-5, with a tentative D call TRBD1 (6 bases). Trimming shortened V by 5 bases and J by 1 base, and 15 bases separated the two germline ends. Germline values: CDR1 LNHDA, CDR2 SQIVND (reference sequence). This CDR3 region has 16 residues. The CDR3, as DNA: TGTGCCAGTAGTGGACACAGGGTCGGAAGCAATCAGCCCCAGCATTTT. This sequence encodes CASSGHRVGSNQPQHF.